The 24 T cell receptor beta chains given below trace back to one sample, sequenced in a study of CD8 T cells in ankylosing spondylitis. The study, taken as a whole, reports: Characteristic, it appeared, of ankylosing spondylitis blood was a TCR beta motif of eight highly homologous variants.

For these receptors, no antigen is known. Each CDR3 protein is one row after TCRdb ran MiXCR on the 5' RACE reads. The sample has hundreds of thousands of distinct CDR3 sequences; approximately 12% are singletons. Sequencing was carried out using blood, either unsorted or a sorted T cell fraction (not recorded which). The receptors were gathered from a male donor with ankylosing spondylitis.

This chain links TRBV18 with TRBJ2-3; D is undetermined. The germline gives CDR1 KGHSH, CDR2 LQKENI. The V and J ends lost 5 bases and 1 base respectively, with 10 bases between them. CDR3 length: 14 residues. The CDR3 spells CASSEFRRTDTQYF. CDR3 in DNA: TGTGCCAGCTCAGAGTTCCGACGCACAGATACGCAGTATTTT.

This chain links TRBV6-1 with TRBJ2-7; D tentatively reads TRBD1 or TRBD2 (6 bases each). Trimming cost V 5 bases and J 3 bases, with 14 bases left between them. The CDR3 contains 14 residues. Germline values: CDR1 MNHNS, CDR2 SASEGT. The CDR3 loop is CASSTRGPNYEQYF. The CDR3 DNA reads as TGTGCCAGCAGTACCCGGGGGCCAAACTACGAGCAGTACTTC.

This clonotype was counted between two and nine times. The rearrangement uses TRBV7-2 and TRBJ1-2; a weak D match, TRBD1 (5 bases). Trimming took 5 bases from V and 3 from J, leaving 10 bases between them. The CDR3 consists of 13 residues. The V gene's germline CDR1 is SGHTA and CDR2 FQGNSA. The CDR3 loop is CASSAGAYYGYTF. The DNA for the CDR3 is TGTGCCAGCAGCGCCGGGGCCTACTATGGCTACACCTTC.

This clonotype was observed a single time. The chain has TRBV7-2 and TRBJ2-1, with TRBD1 matching 8 bases. Germline V gives CDR1 SGHTA, CDR2 FQGNSA. CDR3 length equals 16 residues. Losses at the gene ends were 3 bases for V and 4 bases for J; bases not matched to a gene: 8. The CDR3 DNA reads TGTGCCAGCAGCTTCGCCGACAGGGGTGCTTACAATGAGCAGTTCTTC. It yields the protein CASSFADRGAYNEQFF.

This clonotype showed up just a few times. The V call is TRBV20-1, the J call TRBJ2-1; 7 bases align to TRBD2. Germline assignment: CDR1 DFQATT and CDR2 SNEGSKA (reference sequence). The CDR3 has 16 amino acids. V was pared by 0 bases and J by 3 bases, with 8 bases of the junction left unmatched. CDR3 DNA: TGCAGTGCTAGAGATCCCCGCAGCGGGAACTACAATGAGCAGTTCTTC. It specifies CSARDPRSGNYNEQFF.

This clonotype showed up just a few times. The V and J genes are TRBV10-3 and TRBJ2-5; TRBD1 is a possible D gene (6 bases). This CDR3 contains 16 residues. Germline V lookup: CDR1 ENHRY, CDR2 SYGVKD. V lost 4 bases and J lost 4, with 19 bases in between. The CDR3: CAISGQLQGYLETQYF. The CDR3 bases are TGTGCCATCAGTGGGCAATTACAGGGATATTTAGAGACCCAGTACTTC.

This clonotype turned up a few times. The chain combines TRBV7-2 with TRBJ2-2, with 8 bases aligning to TRBD1. J gave up 5 bases and V 6 bases, and 11 bases lay outside the gene matches. This CDR3 spans 16 amino acids. CDR1 SGHTA and CDR2 FQGNSA come from the germline V gene. The CDR3, as DNA: TGTGCCAGCAGATCTACAGGGGGGAGAGGTACCGGGGAGCTGTTTTTT. It codes for CASRSTGGRGTGELFF.

This clonotype has more than one count but fewer than ten. J is TRBJ2-7 and V is TRBV7-2; D remains ambiguous. Germline V gives CDR1 SGHTA, CDR2 FQGNSA. This CDR3 is built from 13 residues. V gave up 1 base and J gave up 5 bases, with 9 bases separating them. The CDR3 nucleotides are TGTGCCAGCAGCTTAGTTGCCGGCCACGAGCAGTACTTC. Its protein is CASSLVAGHEQYF. The full variable domain, with the rest looked up from reference TRBV7-2 and TRBJ2-7, is GAGVSQSPSNKVTEKGKDVELRCDPISGHTALYWYRQSLGQGLEFLIYFQGNSAPDKSGLPSDRFSAERTGGSVSTLTIQRTQQEDSAVYLCASSLVAGHEQYFGPGTRLTVT.

There are a few counts of this clonotype. This chain connects TRBV7-2 to TRBJ2-1; a weak D match, TRBD1 (5 bases). The V gene lost 1 base and the J gene lost 5 bases, with 15 bases spanning the gap. Germline CDR1 is SGHTA and CDR2 is FQGNSA. The CDR3 is 16 residues long. The CDR3 bases are TGTGCCAGCAGCTTAGGTGCAGGGAATAGACACAATGAGCAGTTCTTC. Amino acid sequence: CASSLGAGNRHNEQFF.

This clonotype turned up a few times. The rearrangement links TRBV5-1 to TRBJ1-1; D remains ambiguous. The germline V gene encodes CDR1 SGHRS and CDR2 YFSETQ. CDR3 length: 15 amino acids. Trimming pared 1 base from V and 3 bases from J, leaving 13 bases between. The CDR3 loop reads CASSLFSKADTEAFF. The CDR3 DNA sequence: TGCGCCAGCAGCTTGTTTAGTAAGGCAGACACTGAAGCTTTCTTT.

This clonotype was recorded a few times. The chain has TRBV30 and TRBJ1-6; no clear D. V lost 2 bases and J lost 6, with 14 bases in between. In germline, CDR1 is GTSNPN, CDR2 SVGIG (reference sequence). The CDR3 runs 15 residues. The CDR3 region has the DNA TGTGCCTGGAGTCTTCCACGGGCTGGTAATTCACCCCTCCACTTT. This sequence encodes CAWSLPRAGNSPLHF.

Ten or more counts support this clonotype. The chain is built from TRBV5-6 and TRBJ1-1, with a tentative D call TRBD1 (5 bases). V was clipped by 2 bases and J by 0 bases, with 8 bases between them. CDR1 SGHDT and CDR2 YYEEEE come from the germline V gene. The CDR3 loop spans 14 amino acids. This CDR3 is CASSLQELNTEAFF. The CDR3 DNA follows: TGTGCCAGCAGCTTACAGGAGCTGAACACTGAAGCTTTCTTT.

This clonotype was observed many times. This chain connects TRBV7-2 to TRBJ2-4, with D possibly called TRBD1 or TRBD2 (5 bases each). The CDR3 consists of 14 residues. Trimming took 2 bases from V and 7 from J, leaving 12 bases between them. Per germline, CDR1 SGHTA and CDR2 FQGNSA. The DNA for the CDR3 is TGTGCCAGCAGCTTAAACCGGGGCCTCAACATTCAGTACTTC. It encodes CASSLNRGLNIQYF.

In its sample, this clonotype was seen a few times. The V gene is TRBV6-6, the J gene TRBJ1-1, with 7 bases matching TRBD1. Trimming cost V 7 bases and J 3 bases; bases outside gene matches: 5. The CDR3 is 13 residues long. Per the germline V gene, CDR1 is MNHNY and CDR2 is SVGAGI (reference sequence). The CDR3 DNA is TGTGCCAGCAACCTTCAGGGGGACACTGAAGCTTTCTTT. Amino acid sequence: CASNLQGDTEAFF.

The rearrangement joins TRBV4-3 to TRBJ2-7, with 10 bases aligning to TRBD2. CDR3 length: 15 residues. In germline, CDR1 is LGHNA, CDR2 YSLEER. V gave up 2 bases and J gave up 2 bases; unmatched junction bases: 3. DNA for the CDR3: TGCGCCAGCAGCCAACTACTAGCGGGGACCTACGAGCAGTACTTC. Encoded protein: CASSQLLAGTYEQYF.

There are a few counts of this clonotype. This sequence joins TRBV6-1 and TRBJ2-5; possible D gene TRBD2, 6 bases. Trimming stripped 6 bases from V and 7 bases from J, with 18 bases between. The CDR3 totals 14 residues. Germline V gene data show CDR1 as MNHNS and CDR2 as SASEGT. This CDR3 is CASSARGPGRTQYF. The CDR3 region has the DNA TGTGCCAGCAGCGCTCGGGGCCCCGGGAGGACCCAGTACTTC.

This clonotype was observed a handful of times. The CDR3 spells CSARGTEWQGDEQFF. As DNA, the CDR3 is TGCAGTGCTAGAGGGACCGAGTGGCAGGGGGATGAGCAGTTCTTC. This chain links TRBV20-1 with TRBJ2-1, with 7 bases matching TRBD1. The V gene end was trimmed by 1 base and the J gene end by 8 bases; junction bases not matched to a gene: 11. The CDR3 totals 15 residues. Germline V lookup: CDR1 DFQATT, CDR2 SNEGSKA (reference sequence).

The chain has TRBV7-2 and TRBJ2-1; D is possibly TRBD1 (6 bases). The V gene lost 4 bases and the J gene lost 2 bases, with 9 bases spanning the gap. In germline, CDR1 is SGHTA, CDR2 FQGNSA. The CDR3 consists of 14 residues. CDR3 sequence (DNA): TGTGCCAGCAGCTCGGACAGCGCCTACAATGAGCAGTTCTTC. It is translated as CASSSDSAYNEQFF.

In its sample, this clonotype was seen many times. The CDR3 region is CASSPLYRGQGSPLHF. The CDR3 DNA follows: TGTGCCAGCAGTCCGCTCTACAGGGGGCAGGGTTCACCCCTCCACTTT. The chain joins TRBV6-1 to TRBJ1-6; 9 bases align to TRBD1. The CDR3 runs 16 residues. V trimming: 5 bases; J trimming: 9 bases; junction bases outside the gene matches: 11. CDR1 and CDR2 from the germline V gene are MNHNS and SASEGT.

The CDR3, as DNA: TGCAGTGCTAGAGATTGGAATTCTAATTCACCCCTCCACTTT. It translates to CSARDWNSNSPLHF. The V gene is TRBV20-1, the J gene TRBJ1-6; D unclear. This CDR3 spans 14 amino acids. V lost 0 bases and J lost 6, with 9 bases in between. Looked up from germline, CDR1 is DFQATT and CDR2 is SNEGSKA (reference sequence).

This chain's CDR3 is CASSTQGWPPLHF. The CDR3 DNA sequence: TGTGCCAGCAGCACACAGGGATGGCCACCCCTCCACTTT. The J gene is TRBJ1-6, the V gene TRBV7-2; a weak D match, TRBD1 (6 bases). CDR1 is SGHTA, CDR2 FQGNSA, per germline. V lost 5 bases to trimming and J lost 11 bases, with 13 bases between them. CDR3 length equals 13 residues. The whole variable domain, filled in from reference TRBV7-2 and TRBJ1-6, reads GAGVSQSPSNKVTEKGKDVELRCDPISGHTALYWYRQSLGQGLEFLIYFQGNSAPDKSGLPSDRFSAERTGGSVSTLTIQRTQQEDSAVYLCASSTQGWPPLHFGNGTRLTVT.

This clonotype was observed a handful of times. The J gene is TRBJ2-7, the V gene TRBV7-6, with D possibly matching TRBD2 (6 bases). Trimming took 6 bases from V and 1 from J, leaving 16 bases between them. There are 15 residues in the CDR3. The V gene's germline CDR1 is SGHVS and CDR2 FNYEAQ. CDR3 coding DNA: TGTGCCAGCAGTGGGTGGGGGGAGATATCCTACGAGCAGTACTTC. Translated: CASSGWGEISYEQYF.

This clonotype was observed a handful of times. The rearrangement links TRBV10-1 to TRBJ1-1, with D unclear. Trimming shortened V by 7 bases and J by 4 bases, and 4 bases separated the two germline ends. This CDR3 has 10 amino acids. Germline V CDR1 and CDR2: WNHNN, SYGVQD (reference sequence). The CDR3 loop reads CASMFTEAFF. CDR3 DNA: TGCGCCAGCATGTTCACTGAAGCTTTCTTT.

The sample holds many counts of this clonotype. CDR3 loop: CSSRDNLGTQYF. The CDR3 DNA reads as TGCAGTTCGCGGGACAACCTGGGGACCCAGTACTTC. The genes are TRBV20-1 and TRBJ2-5; D may match TRBD1 or TRBD2 (6 bases each). The germline V gene has CDR1 DFQATT and CDR2 SNEGSKA (reference sequence). The CDR3 contains 12 residues. V was trimmed by 8 bases and J by 7 bases, leaving 17 bases between them.